The entry below describes one T cell receptor (beta chain). It lacks a known antigen. No base-level quality is on record; no much larger clone is a single base apart. These data originate in a study of cytomegalovirus exposure and HLA in healthy donors (dated by TCRdb to between 2016 and 2019). General notes on the study: An earlier analysis of 587 of the donors reported roughly 300 Gb of sequence data and 95 million to 140 million unique TCR beta sequences obtained from approximately 180 million T cells. Approximately 300 gigabases of sequencing data and around 85 million unique TCR sequences made up an early release that covered approximately 650 HLA-typed donors. Of the roughly 390 genotyped donors, roughly 80% fell in the genetic ancestry cluster associated with self-reported Caucasian donors. The aim of the study was to test whether cataloging public T cell receptors could identify signatures of past pathogen exposure. The study profiled the T cell repertoires of more than 500 subjects by immunosequencing and related them to cytomegalovirus serostatus. A separate validation cohort of roughly 130 different subjects was used in addition to the 666-subject first cohort. High-throughput TCR immunosequencing, statistical association of individual TCRs with disease status, and machine learning were combined to predict cytomegalovirus infection status. To study patterns of TCR occurrence, a later analysis re-analyzed previously published TCR beta repertoires from more than 550 donors and added high-resolution HLA genotyping. In the later analysis, no new phenotypic data were used to find candidate immune exposures; instead, reliance was placed on TCR beta sequences and their occurrence across donors. In an earlier analysis of a few hundred of the donors, high-throughput TCR beta sequencing was used to judge whether each TCR beta V gene segment behaved as functional or pseudogenic. Donor age, sex, ethnicity and CMV serostatus were compiled together with the repertoire data. Genome-wide SNP genotypes for about 65% of the 666 donors were used in a later genetic analysis, which treated that subset as a discovery cohort. All discovery cohort repertoires had been generated using a single sequencing platform. HLA typing covered class I and class II loci at four-digit resolution. The number of donors typed differed by locus, with 629-630 for A, B, C, DRB1 and DQB1, roughly 520 for DQA1, 600 to 610 for DPA1, and around 430 for DPB1. Four to six DR-DQ haplotypes were handled as single units for association and clustering, since linkage in the cohort was strong. Among around 400 genotyped donors of the cohort, an average of approximately 200,000 unique TCR beta nucleotide sequences was sequenced per donor, of which approximately 19% were non-productive. The research as a whole found: In an earlier analysis of approximately 590 of the donors, most TCR beta V segments appeared in productive rearrangements about 87% or about 30% of the time, broadly matching IMGT annotations. The classifier was reported to diagnose cytomegalovirus status with high specificity and sensitivity in both the original and validation cohorts. Correlated functional status among segregating V segments might reflect linkage disequilibrium, but an unknown experimental factor could not be ruled out. Most TCR sequences were seen in very few donors, while some public TCRs were found in many individuals. A cluster of highly shared sequence variants was judged likely to represent a technical artifact of the sequencing pipeline. Only TCR beta chains were sequenced in this cohort, and the absence of alpha or paired-chain data limited detectable features. A later analysis reported that several top co-occurrence clusters appeared linked to parvovirus B19, influenza, CMV and Epstein-Barr virus. In a later genetic analysis, fewer N-insertions in productive TCRs were reported among donors in an Asian-associated ancestry cluster than the roughly 670-donor mean. The authors suggested that the approach could potentially be generalized to other disease states and immunological phenotypes. Because the 87-base-pair reads could not distinguish some IMGT-functional V segments, including TRBV6-2 and TRBV6-3, those segments were excluded. Roughly uniform sequencing depth across donors was assumed in presence/absence analyses, although this assumption may not hold. Because counts were too low, about 18 rarely observed V segments, including chromosome 9 orphons, were excluded from the earlier analysis of 500 to 700 of the donors. A further reported finding was that TCR beta sequences accurately predicted the HLA-A and HLA-B alleles for most subjects in the first cohort. When HLA alleles, especially DR and DQ, strongly co-occurred, TCR associations were difficult to assign to individual alleles. In a later analysis, some 17,000 TCR beta sequences were associated with specific HLA alleles at a false discovery rate of 0.05. Compared with equally common non-associated chains, HLA-associated TCR beta chains in a later analysis were more clonally expanded and had lower generation probabilities. According to a later analysis, TCR association rates differed among HLA loci, with DRB1 alleles showing the most associated TCRs and HLA-C alleles showing the fewest. In vitro tests confirmed that three of the cytomegalovirus-associated TCR beta chains recognize cytomegalovirus antigens. In the study, some 180 TCR beta chains were listed as associated with cytomegalovirus. Immune exposure information for the cohort was limited to CMV serostatus. In a later analysis, most CMV-associated TCR beta chains were found to appear HLA-restricted, with HLA associations seemingly driven largely by CMV exposure. In a later genetic analysis, a missense DCLRE1C variant was associated with V-gene and J-gene trimming of TCR beta chains, and the association was replicated in an independent cohort. Because HLA typing was unavailable for some donors at each locus, only the typed subset was used in association tests.

The cohort consisted of more than 650 healthy bone marrow donors. At the time of sampling, all cohort members were nominally healthy, though unrecorded immune exposures were likely present. The donor tested CMV seronegative, placing the donor among the 352 seronegative members of the cohort. A peripheral blood sample was collected from each donor, and TCR beta sequencing was performed on peripheral blood mononuclear cells. The Qiagen DNeasy Blood Extraction Kit was used to extract genomic DNA from the blood cell samples. V is cut by 7 bases and J by 5 bases, and the space between the germline ends is 13 bases. The CDR3 runs 13 residues from the cysteine to the phenylalanine. Just the 39-base CDR3 DNA is kept, in frame starting at base 1. For CDR1 and CDR2, the germline V gene lists LGHNT and FRNRAP. Library construction relied on the immunoSEQ multiplex PCR assay. For the multiplex PCR, a mixture combining 60 forward primers for TCR Vbeta segments and 13 reverse primers for TCR Jbeta segments was used. Amplification of the CDR3 region of rearranged TCR beta genes was performed with a multiplex PCR assay on genomic DNA. Amplified TCR beta libraries were sequenced as 87-base-pair reads on the Illumina HiSeq System. In the source study's methods: Across the 666 repertoires, a later analysis counted roughly 84 million unique TCR beta chains, around 11 million of which were shared by at least two donors. To remove PCR and sequencing errors, raw reads were error-corrected and collapsed into unique sequences using a nearest-neighbor algorithm that merged closely related sequences. To assign V, D and J gene segments, CDR3 sequences were aligned to IMGT reference sequences. Each retained sequence needed at least a six-nucleotide match to both a V gene segment and a J gene segment. A rearrangement was called productive if the CDR3 had no stop codons and remained in frame with V and J, and every other rearrangement was called non-productive. Following IMGT convention, CDR3 was defined as the stretch from the second conserved V-encoded cysteine up to the conserved J-encoded phenylalanine. Sequences without an unambiguous match to a single V gene segment were excluded from the earlier analysis of about 600 of the donors. In an earlier analysis of approximately 560 of the donors, a V segment was called functional when productive rearrangements were above 56.7%, and segregating when the standard deviation between donors exceeded 5%. A statistical classification framework was built for diagnosing cytomegalovirus status from the catalog of TCR beta chain sequences. In a later analysis, V and J genes were assigned by comparing TCR nucleotide sequences against IMGT/GENE-DB human TR gene sequences. A later analysis assigned CDR3 sequences and most-parsimonious VDJ recombination scenarios with the TCRdist pipeline. In a later analysis, each TCR beta chain was defined by its CDR3 amino acid sequence together with its V-gene family, and reads lacking a unique V-gene family were excluded. As a way to deal with suspected cross-contamination and a sequencing artifact, a later analysis dropped 592 nucleotide sequences that were highly shared and had low generation probability. A later analysis calculated a clonal expansion index for each public chain from normalized within-repertoire ranks of inferred template counts. In a later analysis, generation probabilities were computed using a VDJ recombination model fitted to out-of-frame rearrangements, and the results were checked against IGoR. Hypergeometric tests were used in a later analysis to score TCR-TCR, TCR-HLA and TCR-CMV co-occurrence, with a repertoire-size bias correction applied to the TCR pairs. To estimate false discovery rates, a later analysis permuted the HLA or CMV assignments 20 times. In a later analysis, co-occurring TCRs were grouped using DBSCAN, with TCRdist sequence similarity added in when clustering inside HLA-allele-positive subsets. Co-occurrence clustering excluded repertoires with fewer than 30,000 or more than 120,000 public chains, plus five with anomalous nucleotide sharing. TCRdb re-hosts the immuneACCESS table, in-frame sequences only. Its copies lack some clones; in the studies checked, an unresolved V gene accounts for under half of them, and the cause for the rest is not known. V, J and clone size derive from that table, while D and trimming were established from the DNA sequence. A total of approximately 170,000 clones appear in this sample, roughly four fifths of them only once. 1% of the sample lies in the top ten.

This receptor was taken from a woman aged 35 to 49 in good health and CMV-seronegative. The receptor chain draws on TRBV12-5 and TRBJ2-3; matching of 6 bases hints at TRBD2 as the D gene. The sample consisted of PBMCs. The sequenced DNA is TGTGCTAGTGCCCGGGAGCAACAAGATACGCAGTATTTT. This codes for CASAREQQDTQYF. The entire variable domain, with the stretches around the CDR3 drawn from the reference TRBV12-5 and TRBJ2-3 proteins, is DARVTQTPRHKVTEMGQEVTMRCQPILGHNTVFWYRQTMMQGLELLAYFRNRAPLDDSGMPKDRFSAEMPDATLATLKIQPSEPRDSAVYFCASAREQQDTQYFGPGTRLTVL.